The TCR beta chain described here comes from a study of blood T cell repertoires in COVID-19. Study-level information: Specimens from acute and convalescent COVID-19 originated in the United States, Italy and Spain. The cDNA or gDNA used as material had been derived from T cells, B-cell-depleted T cells, or PBMCs.

The participants were between about 18 and 90 years old and came from 24 US areas. Looked up from germline, CDR1 is WSHSY and CDR2 is SAAADI. V shed 0 bases and J shed 4 bases, with 10 bases lying between them. This CDR3 has 15 amino acids. Methods used by the authors: Reference gene primer amplification gave estimated nucleated cell counts. Sequenced by immunoSEQ multiplex PCR; TCRdb stores in-frame clones only, minus some. Clone size and V and J calls were adopted from that table, with D and trimming inferred from the DNA. The sample lists about 230,000 clones, about 91% occurring once. The genes are TRBV10-2 and TRBJ1-5; D is uncertain. This clonotype originated in a woman in her thirties or forties with acute COVID-19. Sequencing was done on a sample of PBMCs or T cells enriched from blood (not recorded which). This CDR3 reads CASSESGGVNQPQHF. CDR3 DNA sequence: TGCGCCAGCAGTGAGTCGGGAGGAGTTAATCAGCCCCAGCATTTT.